Listed here are 23 T cell receptor beta chains from one sample, sequenced in a study of tumor-infiltrating lymphocytes in primary liver carcinoma. Constant-region priming of approximately 500 ng total RNA yielded TCR beta cDNA. Library construction for TCR beta comprised three nested multiplex PCR rounds performed with slightly modified ARM-PCR. Running around 9 cycles apiece, the first two PCR rounds relied on TRBV1-TRBV30 forward primers together with a C-beta reverse primer. One entry per CDR3 protein, called by TCRdb with MiXCR from the multiplex PCR reads. The data hold around 88,000 distinct CDR3 sequences, with roughly 70% observed a single time. From unsorted bulk tissue weighing 20-30 mg, DNA and RNA were co-extracted. Sequencing input: tumor-adjacent normal liver tissue. These receptors originate from a man aged 40-49 years with primary liver carcinoma and hepatitis B virus infection.

As to this clonotype: The germline gene is not matched at one end of the junction; a read error may be the cause. The rearrangement joins TRBV4-2 to TRBJ2-2, with D possibly matching TRBD2 (6 bases). The germline V gene encodes CDR1 LGHNA and CDR2 YNFKEQ. The CDR3 runs to 15 residues. CDR3 in DNA: TGTGTCAGCAGCTCCGAGCGGGCGAAAACTGGGGAGCTGTTTTTT. Its translation is CVSSSERAKTGELFF.

The chain links TRBV10-3 to TRBJ2-3, with 8 bases identical to TRBD1. Unmatched junction bases numbered 12, after V lost 5 bases and J lost 5 bases. The CDR3 is 16 amino acids. CDR1 and CDR2 from the germline V gene are ENHRY and SYGVKD. The CDR3, as DNA: TGTGCCATCAGTCGGAGGGGCAGGGGGCAAGGAGATACGCAGTATTTT. Residues: CAISRRGRGQGDTQYF.

A remark on this clonotype: This may be a read error, as it is one base from a much larger clone. As the CDR3 is not closed by the conserved phenylalanine or tryptophan, this likely results from a read error. The J gene is TRBJ2-6, the V gene TRBV11-2; TRBD2 might be the D (5 bases). Germline lookup yields CDR1 SGHAT and CDR2 FQNNGV. The CDR3 is 15 residues long. Between the trimmed V and J ends, which lost 10 bases and 0 bases, there was a span of 13 bases. In DNA form, the CDR3 reads TGTGCCACCCAGCGGCCGCGCTCTGGGGCCAACGTCCTGACTCTC. Its translation: CATQRPRSGANVLTL.

The chain is built from TRBV28 and TRBJ1-1; tentative D call: TRBD1 (5 bases). CDR3 length equals 16 residues. Germline CDR1 and CDR2: MDHEN and SYDVKM. Trimming stripped 5 bases from V and 0 bases from J, with 16 bases between. The CDR3 nucleotides read TGTGCCAGCAGTCTACACGGAGGGGTAGTGAACACTGAAGCTTTCTTT. Protein product: CASSLHGGVVNTEAFF.

Of note for this clonotype: A read error is possible here, since a much larger clone lies one base away. The V call is TRBV7-8, the J call TRBJ2-3, with a tentative D call TRBD2 (5 bases). The germline V gene encodes CDR1 SGHVS and CDR2 FQNEAQ. The CDR3 is 16 residues long. CDR3 coding DNA: TGTACCAGCAGCTCGGGCCCCGGCAATGGAGGAGATACGCAGTATTTT. This codes for CTSSSGPGNGGDTQYF.

Concerning this clonotype itself: This could be a read error, since a much larger clone is one nucleotide away. This sequence joins TRBV29-1 and TRBJ2-2, with unresolved D. The V end was cut by 1 base, the J end by 9 bases, with 9 bases between. Germline V gene data show CDR1 as SQVTM and CDR2 as ANQGSEA. The length of the CDR3 is 12 residues. DNA for the CDR3: TGCAGCGTTGAAGTAAATACCTGGGAGCTGTTTTTT. It encodes CSVEVNTWELFF.

As to this clonotype: The junction departs from the called germline gene at one end, perhaps through a read error. The chain combines TRBV11-2 with TRBJ1-4, with D perhaps TRBD1 (5 bases). The germline V gene has CDR1 SGHAT and CDR2 FQNNGV. The CDR3 has 15 residues. The DNA for the CDR3 is TGCGCCAGCAGCTTAGGGAGCACCAGGGATGAAAAACTGTTTTTT. It yields the protein CASSLGSTRDEKLFF.

The genes are TRBV6-5 and TRBJ2-6; TRBD1 aligns across 9 bases. The germline gives CDR1 MNHEY, CDR2 SVGAGI. V was clipped by 9 bases and J by 5 bases; unmatched bases: 17. There are 18 residues in the CDR3. In DNA, the CDR3 is TGTGCCAGAAGTCTTTGGACAGGGGTGAAAGCTAGGGCCAACGTCCTGACTTTC. This translates into CARSLWTGVKARANVLTF.

About this clonotype itself: A much larger clone differs by one base, so this may be a read error. V gene TRBV10-3 combines with J gene TRBJ2-7; TRBD2 matches 11 bases. The CDR3 runs to 15 residues. In germline, CDR1 is ENHRY, CDR2 SYGVKD. CDR3 sequence reads: CAIREGTSGTYGQYF. In nucleotides, the CDR3 is TGTGCCATCAGGGAAGGGACTAGCGGAACCTACGGGCAGTACTTC.

The chain links TRBV7-8 to TRBJ1-4; the D gene is possibly TRBD1 (5 bases). CDR1 and CDR2 from the germline V gene are SGHVS and FQNEAQ. This CDR3 region has 14 residues. Between the trimmed V and J ends, which lost 7 bases and 6 bases, there was a span of 15 bases. The DNA for the CDR3 is TGTGCCAGCAATGCCATGGGGGTTCATGAAAAACTGTTTTTT. Amino acids: CASNAMGVHEKLFF.

This chain uses TRBV7-3 with TRBJ2-1; D is possibly TRBD2 (6 bases). Germline values: CDR1 SGHTA, CDR2 FQGTGA. V lost 1 base, J lost 14 bases, and 15 bases lay in between. The CDR3 is 13 amino acids. As DNA, the CDR3 is TGTGCCAGCAGCTTAAATCAGGGACTCCATAAGTTCTTC. Translated: CASSLNQGLHKFF.

Points on this clonotype: This likely comes from a read error, as the CDR3 has no conserved phenylalanine or tryptophan at its end. The chain carries TRBV28 and TRBJ1-2; D ambiguous. The V gene's germline CDR1 is MDHEN and CDR2 SYDVKM. Trimming pared 10 bases from V and 7 bases from J, leaving 16 bases between. This CDR3 has 12 residues. As DNA, the CDR3 is TGTGCCATCCCCCTAGATTTGGGTGGCTACACCTCC. The encoded protein is CAIPLDLGGYTS.

The CDR3 DNA sequence: TGCGCCAGTAATCTCACTACCGTGAGCTCCTACAATGAGCAGTTCTTC. Its translation is CASNLTTVSSYNEQFF. The chain carries TRBV10-2 and TRBJ2-1; D is undetermined. Germline CDR1 and CDR2: WSHSY and SAAADI. CDR3 length: 16 amino acids. Trimming took off 9 bases at V and 0 bases at J, with 18 bases between the two ends.

A word on this clonotype: A read error may account for a junction end that differs from germline. CDR3 in amino acids: CAGSLYALNYEQYF. DNA of the CDR3: TGTGCCGGCAGCTTATACGCGCTGAACTACGAGCAGTACTTC. The gene calls are TRBV11-2 and TRBJ2-7; no clear D gene. The CDR3 extends over 14 amino acids. Per germline, CDR1 SGHAT and CDR2 FQNNGV. The entire variable domain, with the rest obtained from reference TRBV11-2 and TRBJ2-7, is as follows: EAGVAQSPRYKIIEKRQSVAFWCNPISGHATLYWYQQILGQGPKLLIQFQNNGVVDDSQLPKDRFSAERLKGVDSTLKIQPAKLEDSAVYLCAGSLYALNYEQYFGPGTRLTVT.

This clonotype has a count of ten or more. V usage is TRBV29-1 and J usage is TRBJ1-5; maybe TRBD1 (5 bases). The CDR3 loop spans 16 amino acids. Trimming took 0 bases from V and 7 from J, leaving 19 bases between them. Germline V gene data show CDR1 as SQVTM and CDR2 as ANQGSEA. The CDR3 sequence is CSVEDGGPGAGQPQHF. As DNA, the CDR3 is TGCAGCGTTGAAGATGGGGGACCGGGAGCCGGCCAGCCCCAGCATTTT.

This clonotype has at least ten counts. This chain joins TRBV11-2 and TRBJ2-1; no clear D gene. The CDR3 runs 14 residues. Germline V gene lookup returns CDR1 SGHAT and CDR2 FQNNGV. Trimming removed 2 bases from V and 9 bases from J, with 14 bases in between. The CDR3 is CASSLYRLVSEQFF. In DNA form, the CDR3 reads TGTGCCAGCAGCTTATACCGGCTAGTTAGTGAGCAGTTCTTC.

The rearrangement uses TRBV5-4 and TRBJ2-3; tentatively, D is TRBD2 (5 bases). Looked up from germline, CDR1 is SGHNT and CDR2 is YYREEE (reference sequence). The CDR3 has 16 residues. Trimming removed 3 bases at V and 0 bases at J, with 14 bases between. For the CDR3, the DNA is TGTGCCAGCAGCTCTCCGACTTGCGGGAGCACAGATACGCAGTATTTT. Amino acids: CASSSPTCGSTDTQYF.

Concerning this clonotype itself: Germline and junction disagree at one end, which may indicate a read error. The V call is TRBV4-1, the J call TRBJ2-5, with 8 bases lining up with TRBD2. CDR3 length: 20 residues. CDR1 is MGHRA, CDR2 YSYEKL, per germline. The CDR3 region has the DNA TGCGCCAGTAGCCAGCCTAAGGAGTGGCCGGGACTAGTAACCCAAGAGACCCAGTACTTC. Its protein is CASSQPKEWPGLVTQETQYF.

Comments on this clonotype: One end of the junction varies from germline; a read error may be responsible. V is TRBV7-8 and J is TRBJ2-7; the D is unclear. CDR3 length: 13 amino acids. Per the germline V gene, CDR1 is SGHVS and CDR2 is FQNEAQ. The CDR3 loop is CASSFTTESEQYF. The CDR3 nucleotides read TGTGCCAGTAGCTTTACCACCGAGAGCGAGCAGTACTTC. The complete variable domain, with remaining parts taken from reference TRBV7-8 and TRBJ2-7, reads GAGVSQSPRYKVAKRGQDVALRCDPISGHVSLFWYQQALGQGPEFLTYFQNEAQLDKSGLPSDRFFAERPEGSVSTLKIQRTQQEDSAVYLCASSFTTESEQYFGPGTRLTVT.

This clonotype was counted only a few times. The CDR3 is CASSGRAGVTDTQYF. The CDR3 DNA sequence: TGTGCCAGCAGTGGACGAGCGGGCGTCACAGATACGCAGTATTTT. This chain connects TRBV2 to TRBJ2-3; D possibly corresponds to TRBD2 (6 bases). CDR1 is SNHLY, CDR2 FYNNEI, per germline. The CDR3 loop spans 15 amino acids. V was shortened by 4 bases and J by 2 bases, with 13 bases between the two germline ends.

As for this clonotype: This may come from a read error, since a much larger clone is one base off. The V and J genes are TRBV14 and TRBJ1-5, with TRBD1 as a possible D gene (5 bases). The CDR3 runs to 15 residues. The germline CDR1 and CDR2 sequences are SGHDN and FVKESK. The CDR3: CTSSPRGASNQPQHF. CDR3 bases: TGTACCAGCAGCCCCCGTGGGGCTAGCAATCAGCCCCAGCATTTT.

This chain joins TRBV7-8 and TRBJ2-7; no clear D gene. Trimming took off 5 bases at V and 4 bases at J, with 18 bases between the two ends. This CDR3 region has 15 residues. Germline V gives CDR1 SGHVS, CDR2 FQNEAQ. The CDR3 protein is CASSLTDGLSYEQYF. In nucleotides, the CDR3 is TGTGCCAGCAGCCTGACTGATGGGCTTTCATACGAGCAGTACTTC.

The table lists this clonotype with a few counts. One end of the junction does not line up with germline, which may come from a read error. The rearrangement uses TRBV4-1 and TRBJ2-7; D perhaps matches TRBD1 (6 bases). The CDR3 length is 12 residues. Germline V gene sequence: CDR1 MGHRA, CDR2 YSYEKL. The CDR3 DNA reads as TGCGCCGGCAGAGGGACATCTTACGAGCAGTACTTC. Encoded protein: CAGRGTSYEQYF.